The entry below describes one T cell receptor beta chain. Method: immunoSEQ multiplex PCR; TCRdb's copy keeps in-frame clones and lacks some. The repertoire includes some 70,000 clones, around 85% of them detected once, and roughly 0.75% sits in the top ten. This entry comes from a study of OX40 agonist ivuxolimab in advanced cancers. Across the study: Ivuxolimab doses were 0.01, 0.1, 0.3, 1.5, 3 or 10 mg/kg every 2 weeks.

The CDR3 extends over 19 amino acids. The germline gives CDR1 SGHAT, CDR2 FQNNGV. The ends lost 5 bases at V and 5 bases at J; junction bases unmatched: 23. The receptor comes from an adult with an advanced solid tumor such as melanoma, head and neck, liver or kidney cancer. This chain uses TRBV11-2 with TRBJ2-5; TRBD1 agrees at 7 bases. The input for sequencing was CD4+ or CD8+ T cells sorted from blood, taken in a trial of the OX40 agonist ivuxolimab. Here the CDR3 DNA reads TGTGCCAGCAGCACCCGACCGATAGGGGGCACCGGTATTGGGGAGACCCAGTACTTC. It specifies CASSTRPIGGTGIGETQYF.